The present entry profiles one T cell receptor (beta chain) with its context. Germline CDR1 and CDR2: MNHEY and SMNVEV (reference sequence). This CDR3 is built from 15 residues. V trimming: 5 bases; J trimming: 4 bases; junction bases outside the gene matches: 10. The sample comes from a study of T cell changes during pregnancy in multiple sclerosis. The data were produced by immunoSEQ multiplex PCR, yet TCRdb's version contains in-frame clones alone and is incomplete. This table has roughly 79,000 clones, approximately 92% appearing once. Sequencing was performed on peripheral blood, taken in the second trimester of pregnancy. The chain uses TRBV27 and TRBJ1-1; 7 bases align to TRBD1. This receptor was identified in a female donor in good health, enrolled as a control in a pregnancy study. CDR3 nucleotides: TGTGCCAGCAGTGGATCAGGGGGATCGAGCACTGAAGCTTTCTTT. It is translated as CASSGSGGSSTEAFF.